This T cell receptor (beta chain) was documented in a study of blood T cell repertoires in COVID-19. The CDR3 totals 16 residues. Germline CDR1 reads SGHRS; CDR2 reads YFSETQ. V dropped 4 bases and J dropped 1 base, with 17 bases sitting between them. Sequencing used immunoSEQ multiplex PCR; TCRdb keeps in-frame clones, though not all of them. The sample contains about 54,000 clones, 83% of which appear only once. Sequenced material: peripheral blood. This sequence joins TRBV5-1 and TRBJ1-1, with D uncertain. This sequence originates from a woman aged 55-70 years with acute or convalescent COVID-19. CDR3 in DNA: TGCGCCAGCAGCCCGAGTAATGCAGGAGGGAACACTGAAGCTTTCTTT. Translated, it gives CASSPSNAGGNTEAFF. Combining the CDR3 with reference TRBV5-1 and TRBJ1-1 gives the whole variable domain KAGVTQTPRYLIKTRGQQVTLSCSPISGHRSVSWYQQTPGQGLQFLFEYFSETQRNKGNFPGRFSGRQFSNSRSEMNVSTLELGDSALYLCASSPSNAGGNTEAFFGQGTRLTVV.